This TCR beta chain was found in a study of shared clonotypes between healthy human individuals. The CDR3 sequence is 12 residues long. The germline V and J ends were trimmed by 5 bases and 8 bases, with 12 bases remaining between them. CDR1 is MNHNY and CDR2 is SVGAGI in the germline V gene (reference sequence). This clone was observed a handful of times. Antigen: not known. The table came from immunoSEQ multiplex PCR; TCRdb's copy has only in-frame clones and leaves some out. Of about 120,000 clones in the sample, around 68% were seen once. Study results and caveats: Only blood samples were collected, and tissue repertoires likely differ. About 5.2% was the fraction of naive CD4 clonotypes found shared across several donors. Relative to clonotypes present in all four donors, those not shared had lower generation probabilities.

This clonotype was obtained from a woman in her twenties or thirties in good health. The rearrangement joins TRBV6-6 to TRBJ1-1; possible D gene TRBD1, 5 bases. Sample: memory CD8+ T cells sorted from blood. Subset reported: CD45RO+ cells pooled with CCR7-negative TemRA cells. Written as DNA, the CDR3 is TGTGCCAGCAGTGAGGGGTTCGGGGAAGCTTTCTTT. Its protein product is CASSEGFGEAFF.